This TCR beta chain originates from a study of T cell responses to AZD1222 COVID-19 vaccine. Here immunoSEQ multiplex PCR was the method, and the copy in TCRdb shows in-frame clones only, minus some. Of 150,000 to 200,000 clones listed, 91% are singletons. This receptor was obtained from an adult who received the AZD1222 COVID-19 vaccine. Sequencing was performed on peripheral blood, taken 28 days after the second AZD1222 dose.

CDR3 bases: TGTGCCACCAGCCACGTCGTCGAGGGCTACACCTTC. It encodes CATSHVVEGYTF. The chain carries TRBV15 and TRBJ1-2; D unresolved. The CDR3 is made up of 12 amino acids. V was cut by 5 bases and J by 8 bases, with 12 bases left in between. The germline V gene encodes CDR1 LNHNV and CDR2 YYDKDF (reference sequence).